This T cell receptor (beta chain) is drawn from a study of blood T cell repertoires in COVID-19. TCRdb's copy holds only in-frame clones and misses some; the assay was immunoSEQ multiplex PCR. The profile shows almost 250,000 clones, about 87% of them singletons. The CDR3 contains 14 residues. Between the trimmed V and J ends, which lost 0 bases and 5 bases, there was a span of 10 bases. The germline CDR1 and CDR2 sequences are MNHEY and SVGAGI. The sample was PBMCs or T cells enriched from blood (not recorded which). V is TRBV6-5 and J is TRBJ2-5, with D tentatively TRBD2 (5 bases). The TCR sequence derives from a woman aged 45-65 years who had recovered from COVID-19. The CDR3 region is CASSYSRDRETQYF. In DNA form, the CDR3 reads TGTGCCAGCAGTTACTCGAGGGATCGTGAGACCCAGTACTTC.